One sample yielded the 31 T cell receptor beta chains listed below, sequenced in a study of T cell responses to AZD1222 COVID-19 vaccine. The table came from immunoSEQ multiplex PCR; TCRdb's copy has only in-frame clones and leaves some out. The table lists fewer than 150,000 clones, 93% of them singletons. Sequenced here: peripheral blood, sampled 28 days after the second AZD1222 dose. All receptors come from an adult who received the AZD1222 COVID-19 vaccine.

The chain employs TRBV29-1 and TRBJ1-1, with D unresolved. The germline CDR1 and CDR2 sequences are SQVTM and ANQGSEA. CDR3 length equals 14 residues. Trimming removed 4 bases from V and 0 bases from J, with 12 bases in between. DNA for the CDR3: TGCAGCGTTGCGGCAAACCCCATGAACACTGAAGCTTTCTTT. It translates to CSVAANPMNTEAFF.

The chain recombines TRBV27 with TRBJ1-2, with D possibly being TRBD1 (5 bases). The CDR3 length is 15 residues. Trimming stripped 6 bases from V and 6 bases from J, with 20 bases between. From germline, CDR1 is MNHEY and CDR2 SMNVEV (reference sequence). CDR3 nucleotides: TGTGCCAGCAGCGACGGGCAGGGAAGGAAGGATGGCTACACCTTC. Translating gives CASSDGQGRKDGYTF.

The chain uses TRBV6-1 and TRBJ1-5; 8 bases match TRBD1. Trimming removed 2 bases from V and 1 base from J; junction bases left unmatched: 10. In germline, CDR1 is MNHNS, CDR2 SASEGT. The CDR3 has 18 residues. As DNA, the CDR3 is TGTGCCAGCAGTGAACCAGACAGGGGCCGTTTGAGCAATCAGCCCCAGCATTTT. This codes for CASSEPDRGRLSNQPQHF.

CDR3 amino acids: CAWRDRRADSNQPQHF. The DNA for the CDR3 is TGTGCCTGGAGGGACCGGCGGGCCGATAGCAATCAGCCCCAGCATTTT. The chain links TRBV30 to TRBJ1-5; D remains unclear. Germline V gene sequence: CDR1 GTSNPN, CDR2 SVGIG (reference sequence). The V gene lost 3 bases and the J gene lost 0 bases, with 15 bases spanning the gap. The CDR3 spans 16 residues.

The chain carries TRBV19 and TRBJ2-2, with D unclear. The CDR3 contains 15 residues. Germline CDR1 LNHDA, CDR2 SQIVND (reference sequence). V shed 4 bases and J shed 7 bases, with 16 bases lying between them. The CDR3 is CASSSGTELSGELFF. In nucleotides, the CDR3 is TGTGCCAGTAGTAGTGGAACGGAGCTTAGCGGGGAGCTGTTTTTT.

The table lists this clone with a count of one. The genes are TRBV18 and TRBJ2-3, with 9 bases matching TRBD2. There are 15 residues in the CDR3. Germline V gene sequence: CDR1 KGHSH, CDR2 LQKENI. The V and J ends lost 3 bases and 7 bases, in that order; junction bases with no gene match: 8. DNA for the CDR3: TGTGCCAGCTCACCGACTAGCGGTCCAGCCAATACGCAGTATTTT. This codes for CASSPTSGPANTQYF.

The chain combines TRBV19 with TRBJ1-6; D remains unclear. CDR3 length equals 14 residues. CDR1 and CDR2 (germline): LNHDA, SQIVND (reference sequence). Trimming pared 1 base from V and 5 bases from J, leaving 6 bases between. The CDR3 bases are TGTGCCAGTAGTATAGGTGGGGATAATTCACCCCTCCACTTT. Translation gives CASSIGGDNSPLHF.

This sequence joins TRBV4-1 and TRBJ1-1; perhaps TRBD1 as D (5 bases). Germline assignment: CDR1 MGHRA and CDR2 YSYEKL. Trimming shortened V by 3 bases and J by 4 bases, and 12 bases separated the two germline ends. The CDR3 loop spans 14 amino acids. The DNA of the CDR3 is TGCGCCAGCAGCCACCCGGGACGGGGCACTGAAGCTTTCTTT. It translates to CASSHPGRGTEAFF.

The genes are TRBV10-3 and TRBJ2-5; possibly TRBD2 for D (6 bases). The CDR3 totals 14 residues. Germline CDR1 ENHRY, CDR2 SYGVKD. Trimming took off 4 bases at V and 1 base at J, with 10 bases between the two ends. The CDR3 here is CAISGASVQETQYF. In DNA, the CDR3 is TGTGCCATCAGTGGGGCTAGCGTCCAAGAGACCCAGTACTTC.

The chain recombines TRBV3-1 (or the pseudogene TRBV3-2) with TRBJ1-2; D is perhaps TRBD1 (5 bases). The CDR3 has 17 residues. V lost 1 base, J lost 0 bases, and 15 bases lay in between. The germline V gene has CDR1 LGHDT and CDR2 YNNKEL (reference sequence). As DNA, the CDR3 is TGTGCCAGCAGCCAAGGTTCCGGGACCCGGACTAACTATGGCTACACCTTC. Amino acid sequence: CASSQGSGTRTNYGYTF.

V and J are TRBV19 and TRBJ2-1, with 8 bases matching TRBD1. Germline CDR1 LNHDA, CDR2 SQIVND (reference sequence). The length of the CDR3 is 15 residues. V was pared by 3 bases and J by 5 bases, with 6 bases of the junction left unmatched. The CDR3 DNA reads TGTGCCAGTAGTATTAACACAGGGGGGCACAATGAGCAGTTCTTC. This codes for CASSINTGGHNEQFF.

This clone was recorded a few times. One end of the junction fails to match germline, which may point to a read error. This sequence joins TRBV7-7 and TRBJ2-7; 13 bases are a match to TRBD2. The V gene's germline CDR1 is SSHAT and CDR2 FNYEAQ (reference sequence). CDR3 length: 15 residues. CDR3 coding DNA: TGTGCTAGCAGCCAGGGACTAGCGGGGACTGGCGAGCAGTACTTC. This codes for CASSQGLAGTGEQYF.

J is TRBJ1-1 and V is TRBV5-1, with TRBD1 matching 9 bases. The CDR3 length is 14 residues. CDR1 and CDR2 from the germline V gene are SGHRS and YFSETQ. The J segment lost 6 bases and the V segment lost 5 bases, leaving 8 bases of the junction unmatched. CDR3 coding DNA: TGCGCCAGCAGAGTTGGGGACAGGGTTCCTGAAGCTTTCTTT. This encodes CASRVGDRVPEAFF. Supplemented by reference TRBV5-1 and TRBJ1-1, the full variable domain reads KAGVTQTPRYLIKTRGQQVTLSCSPISGHRSVSWYQQTPGQGLQFLFEYFSETQRNKGNFPGRFSGRQFSNSRSEMNVSTLELGDSALYLCASRVGDRVPEAFFGQGTRLTVV.

The V and J genes are TRBV2 and TRBJ1-6, with no clear D. The CDR3 spans 13 residues. V was clipped by 8 bases and J by 5 bases, with 10 bases between them. Germline V gene sequence: CDR1 SNHLY, CDR2 FYNNEI. The CDR3 region has the DNA TGTGCCAGCCGCACCGATCATAATTCACCCCTCCACTTT. Encoded protein: CASRTDHNSPLHF.

The chain has TRBV6-5 and TRBJ1-5; 7 bases agree with TRBD1. Germline CDR1 reads MNHEY; CDR2 reads SVGAGI. The CDR3 is 16 residues long. The ends lost 2 bases at V and 0 bases at J; junction bases unmatched: 4. As DNA, the CDR3 is TGTGCCAGCAGTTACCCCCGGGACAGTAGCAATCAGCCCCAGCATTTT. Encoded protein: CASSYPRDSSNQPQHF.

This chain joins TRBV30 and TRBJ1-2; a weak D match, TRBD1 (6 bases). Germline CDR1 GTSNPN, CDR2 SVGIG (reference sequence). This CDR3 has 14 amino acids. Deletions cut 2 bases from V and 1 base from J, with 11 bases between. The CDR3 DNA follows: TGTGCCTGGAGTACCGGACAGAATAACTATGGCTACACCTTC. Its protein is CAWSTGQNNYGYTF.

The chain has TRBV6-5 and TRBJ1-2, with D unresolved. In germline, CDR1 is MNHEY, CDR2 SVGAGI. Trimming removed 0 bases at V and 4 bases at J, with 15 bases between. There are 16 residues in the CDR3. The CDR3 region has the DNA TGTGCCAGCAGTTACTCCTTTGAGCGACTCAGCTATGGCTACACCTTC. Protein: CASSYSFERLSYGYTF.

This rearrangement joins TRBV6-5 to TRBJ2-7; possibly TRBD2 for D (6 bases). This CDR3 spans 14 amino acids. Trimming removed 2 bases at V and 5 bases at J, with 13 bases between. Germline-derived CDR1 and CDR2 are MNHEY and SVGAGI. The CDR3: CASSYRGTRDEQYF. The DNA of the CDR3 is TGTGCCAGCAGTTACCGGGGGACTCGGGACGAGCAGTACTTC.

This chain uses TRBV4-3 with TRBJ1-2; 7 nucleotides match TRBD1. This CDR3 contains 16 residues. The V gene's germline CDR1 is LGHNA and CDR2 YSLEER. Losses at the gene ends were 0 bases for V and 4 bases for J; bases not matched to a gene: 8. The CDR3: CASSQDITGQLYGYTF. CDR3 in DNA: TGCGCCAGCAGCCAAGATATCACGGGACAGCTCTATGGCTACACCTTC.

The chain carries TRBV6-2 or TRBV6-3 and TRBJ2-7, with 8 bases aligning to TRBD2. V shed 2 bases and J 2 bases; nucleotides not matched to a gene: 2. The CDR3 contains 14 residues. CDR1 is MNHEY and CDR2 is SVGEGT in the germline V gene. This CDR3 is CASSYEAGAYEQYF. The CDR3 coding sequence is TGTGCCAGCAGTTACGAAGCGGGGGCCTACGAGCAGTACTTC.

DNA of the CDR3: TGTGCCAGTAGTAGCGGACAGTCTTCGGGGGAGCTGTTTTTT. Amino acids: CASSSGQSSGELFF. The chain joins TRBV19 to TRBJ2-2; TRBD1 might be the D (6 bases). Germline CDR1 and CDR2: LNHDA and SQIVND (reference sequence). V was clipped by 4 bases and J by 8 bases, with 14 bases between them. This CDR3 spans 14 amino acids.

This clone has only one observation. This chain uses TRBV9 with TRBJ1-1, with 7 bases aligning to TRBD1. Trimming removed 0 bases from V and 6 bases from J; junction bases left unmatched: 11. This CDR3 comprises 16 residues. Per germline, CDR1 SGDLS and CDR2 YYNGEE. CDR3 protein: CASSVAGGQGVSEAFF. CDR3 coding DNA: TGTGCCAGCAGCGTAGCTGGCGGGCAGGGGGTGTCTGAAGCTTTCTTT.

In this sample, this clone turned up once. The rearrangement uses TRBV5-1 and TRBJ1-5; possibly TRBD1 for D (6 bases). This CDR3 is built from 14 residues. In germline, CDR1 is SGHRS, CDR2 YFSETQ. Trimming took off 4 bases at V and 2 bases at J, with 10 bases between the two ends. The DNA for the CDR3 is TGCGCCAGCAGCGCCGACAGGCGCAATCAGCCCCAGCATTTT. Its protein is CASSADRRNQPQHF. The complete variable domain, with remaining parts taken from reference TRBV5-1 and TRBJ1-5, reads KAGVTQTPRYLIKTRGQQVTLSCSPISGHRSVSWYQQTPGQGLQFLFEYFSETQRNKGNFPGRFSGRQFSNSRSEMNVSTLELGDSALYLCASSADRRNQPQHFGDGTRLSIL.

The chain has TRBV7-9 and TRBJ1-1; D unresolved. From germline, CDR1 is SEHNR and CDR2 FQNEAQ (reference sequence). The CDR3 has 14 amino acids. Trimming pared 5 bases from V and 1 base from J, leaving 11 bases between. The CDR3 reads CASSGWWGNTEAFF. Here the CDR3 DNA reads TGTGCCAGCAGCGGGTGGTGGGGGAACACTGAAGCTTTCTTT.

The CDR3 sequence: CASRTTVANYGYTF. The DNA for the CDR3 is TGTGCCAGCAGAACGACAGTAGCTAACTATGGCTACACCTTC. The chain employs TRBV6-5 and TRBJ1-2; tentative D call: TRBD1 (5 bases). The CDR3 runs 14 residues. V shed 6 bases and J shed 0 bases, with 11 bases lying between them. The germline gives CDR1 MNHEY, CDR2 SVGAGI.

The chain combines TRBV7-2 with TRBJ2-1; 12 positions match TRBD2. In germline, CDR1 is SGHTA, CDR2 FQGNSA. V was pared by 1 base and J by 7 bases, with 8 bases of the junction left unmatched. The CDR3 is 17 amino acids. As DNA, the CDR3 is TGTGCCAGCAGCTTAGAGGCTAGCGGGAGGGTGGGTAATGAGCAGTTCTTC. This sequence encodes CASSLEASGRVGNEQFF. The complete variable domain, with remaining parts taken from reference TRBV7-2 and TRBJ2-1, reads GAGVSQSPSNKVTEKGKDVELRCDPISGHTALYWYRQSLGQGLEFLIYFQGNSAPDKSGLPSDRFSAERTGGSVSTLTIQRTQQEDSAVYLCASSLEASGRVGNEQFFGPGTRLTVL.

V and J are TRBV27 and TRBJ1-2; D might be TRBD1 (5 bases). Germline V gene data show CDR1 as MNHEY and CDR2 as SMNVEV (reference sequence). The CDR3 is 13 residues long. The V and J ends lost 5 bases and 4 bases respectively, with 11 bases between them. CDR3 DNA: TGTGCCAGCAGTGCTCAGGGTGCCTATGGCTACACCTTC. Translating it yields CASSAQGAYGYTF.

The rearrangement links TRBV27 to TRBJ2-5; 10 nucleotides agree with TRBD2. J lost 5 bases, V lost 5 bases, and 2 bases had no gene match. Germline-derived CDR1 and CDR2 are MNHEY and SMNVEV (reference sequence). This CDR3 is built from 13 residues. In DNA, the CDR3 is TGTGCCAGCAGTCCTAGCGGGAGCGAGACCCAGTACTTC. It encodes CASSPSGSETQYF.

The chain couples TRBV7-6 to TRBJ2-7, with D uncertain. This CDR3 has 15 amino acids. Trimming shortened V by 4 bases and J by 2 bases, and 15 bases separated the two germline ends. CDR1 SGHVS and CDR2 FNYEAQ come from the germline V gene. CDR3 DNA sequence: TGTGCCAGCAGCTCGCTACCGCCTCCTACCTACGAGCAGTACTTC. It is translated as CASSSLPPPTYEQYF.

The chain is built from TRBV5-1 and TRBJ1-6; 9 bases match TRBD1. The CDR3 runs 14 residues. Germline assignment: CDR1 SGHRS and CDR2 YFSETQ. V shed 3 bases, J shed 8 bases, and the junction held 3 bases outside the gene matches. The CDR3 here is CASSWGDRDSPLHF. In DNA form, the CDR3 reads TGCGCCAGCAGCTGGGGGGACAGGGATTCACCCCTCCACTTT. The full variable domain, in which reference TRBV5-1 and TRBJ1-6 provide the parts outside the CDR3, is KAGVTQTPRYLIKTRGQQVTLSCSPISGHRSVSWYQQTPGQGLQFLFEYFSETQRNKGNFPGRFSGRQFSNSRSEMNVSTLELGDSALYLCASSWGDRDSPLHFGNGTRLTVT.

In DNA form, the CDR3 reads TGTGCCAGCAGGGGTACCGACTACGAGCAGTACTTC. Translated, it gives CASRGTDYEQYF. The chain combines TRBV7-9 with TRBJ2-7; D is unclear. V was pared by 6 bases and J by 3 bases, with 9 bases between. Germline CDR1 and CDR2: SEHNR and FQNEAQ (reference sequence). CDR3 length: 12 residues.